This T cell receptor beta chain stems from a study of breast tumors, draining lymph nodes, adjacent tissues. TCRdb analysed the multiplex PCR reads with MiXCR anew, one entry per CDR3 protein. The table records tens of thousands of distinct CDR3 sequences, 50% of them present only once. Study-level results: The data were judged consistent with most tumor T cells coming from lymph node and expanding in tumor. Tumor repertoires ranked between lymph nodes and nontumor tissue in diversity, with V and J gene preferences.

V was shortened by 8 bases and J by 1 base, with 8 bases between the two germline ends. CDR3 length equals 13 residues. Germline V gives CDR1 ENHRY, CDR2 SYGVKD. Details on this clonotype: Its antigen is undetermined.

The gene calls are TRBV10-3 and TRBJ1-4; no definite D call. Sequenced material: breast tumor tissue. This receptor was taken from a female donor with breast cancer. Some clones in this sample may be carry-over from other donors' samples. CDR3 amino acids: CAIGDITNEKLFF. The CDR3 DNA reads as TGTGCCATCGGCGACATAACTAATGAAAAACTGTTTTTT.